Sequencing of this T cell receptor (beta chain) was carried out in a study of OX40 agonist ivuxolimab in advanced cancers. The V gene lost 3 bases and the J gene lost 0 bases, with 16 bases spanning the gap. This CDR3 has 17 residues. Germline values: CDR1 SGHTA, CDR2 FQGNSA. Produced via immunoSEQ multiplex PCR; TCRdb's table is partial and in-frame only. Of tens of thousands of clones listed, about 90% are singletons. The J gene is TRBJ2-3, the V gene TRBV7-2; maybe TRBD2 (5 bases). The receptor's source is an adult with an advanced solid tumor such as melanoma, head and neck, liver or kidney cancer. This specimen consisted of CD4+ or CD8+ T cells sorted from blood, obtained in a trial of the OX40 agonist ivuxolimab. The CDR3 is CASSFGIVRGSTDTQYF. The CDR3 DNA sequence: TGTGCCAGCAGCTTTGGCATCGTTCGGGGTAGCACAGATACGCAGTATTTT.